This entry lists 21 T cell receptor beta chains sequenced from one sample in a study of Graves' ophthalmopathy and Graves' hyperthyroidism (dated by TCRdb to the late 2010s). Sequenced on an Illumina HiSeq 2000. For repertoire sequencing, TCR beta CDR3 regions were amplified from RNA transcripts. The first round of RT-PCR was done with HTBI primers and the Qiagen OneStep RT-PCR kit, and was followed by a second round of multiplex PCR, then size selection and purification. TCRdb reprocessing: public reads trimmed at Q25 with fastp, clones called with MiXCR, in-frame beta chains kept. Merged by CDR3 protein, the rows form single entries marked with the most common genes and DNA. Within this sample are around 660,000 distinct CDR3 sequences, with over 40% of them counted one time only. The ten largest clones represent around 3% of the sample. Sequenced input: peripheral blood. These receptors were obtained from an adult man with Graves' ophthalmopathy.

The chain uses TRBV5-8 and TRBJ1-2; 7 bases fit TRBD1. The length of the CDR3 is 14 residues. Germline assignment: CDR1 SGHTS and CDR2 YDEGEE. With V trimmed by 5 bases and J by 4 bases, 8 bases remained unmatched. Here the CDR3 DNA reads TGTGCCAGCAGTTCGGGACAGAGATTCTATGGCTACACCTTC. Protein product: CASSSGQRFYGYTF.

In the case of this clonotype: The germline gene is not matched at one end of the junction; a read error may be the cause. The chain has TRBV11-1 and TRBJ2-2, with 10 bases identical to TRBD1. This CDR3 has 15 residues. Germline values: CDR1 SGHAT, CDR2 FQDESV (reference sequence). The CDR3 nucleotides read TGTGCCAGCGGCTTAGGGACAGGGGACACCGGGGAGCTGTTTTTT. Translation: CASGLGTGDTGELFF.

The chain has TRBV7-2 and TRBJ2-7, with D uncertain. Near its end, the DNA agrees better with TRBJ2-1, so the J call may be wrong. CDR1 is SGHTA, CDR2 FQGNSA, per germline. The CDR3 consists of 12 residues. The CDR3 DNA is TGTGCCAGCAGCCCTACCTACAATGAGCAGTTCTTC. Its translation is CASSPTYNEQFF.

Comment on this clonotype: Sequence at one end of the junction differs from germline and may be a read error. V usage is TRBV4-1 and J usage is TRBJ2-7, with D unresolved. This CDR3 contains 13 residues. Germline lookup yields CDR1 MGHRA and CDR2 YSYEKL. This chain's CDR3 is CATSQGFDYEQYF. In nucleotides, the CDR3 is TGCGCCACCAGCCAAGGTTTCGACTACGAGCAGTACTTC.

The chain carries TRBV29-1 and TRBJ1-2; no definite D call. Germline CDR1 is SQVTM and CDR2 is ANQGSEA. The V end was cut by 6 bases, the J end by 2 bases, with 13 bases between. This CDR3 spans 13 amino acids. In DNA form, the CDR3 reads TGCAGCGTAGAGCCAGCGTTCAACTATGGCTACACCTTC. Encoded protein: CSVEPAFNYGYTF. The full variable domain, in which reference TRBV29-1 and TRBJ1-2 provide the parts outside the CDR3, is SAVISQKPSRDICQRGTSLTIQCQVDSQVTMMFWYRQQPGQSLTLIATANQGSEATYESGFVIDKFPISRPNLTFSTLTVSNMSPEDSSIYLCSVEPAFNYGYTFGSGTRLTVV.

This clonotype was recorded many times. CDR3 residues: CASSLSDATNEKLFF. The CDR3 DNA is TGTGCCAGCAGCTTATCTGACGCAACTAATGAAAAACTGTTTTTT. The J gene is TRBJ1-4, the V gene TRBV7-8; D not certain. From germline, CDR1 is SGHVS and CDR2 FQNEAQ. The CDR3 is 15 residues long. Trimming stripped 2 bases from V and 0 bases from J, with 7 bases between.

V is TRBV7-9 and J is TRBJ1-2; D is perhaps TRBD1 (6 bases). The V and J ends lost 5 bases and 3 bases respectively, with 13 bases between them. The CDR3 loop spans 14 amino acids. Germline V lookup: CDR1 SEHNR, CDR2 FQNEAQ (reference sequence). The CDR3 spells CASSPWPGDYGYTF. The DNA for the CDR3 is TGTGCCAGCAGCCCGTGGCCAGGGGACTATGGCTACACCTTC.

Ten or more counts support this clonotype. The rearrangement joins TRBV24-1 to TRBJ2-5, with 7 bases matching TRBD2. There are 17 residues in the CDR3. J was trimmed by 7 bases and V by 6 bases; bases with no gene match: 19. Germline loops: CDR1 KGHDR, CDR2 SFDVKD. CDR3 region: CATSSSRAGRVMGTQYF. In DNA form, the CDR3 reads TGTGCCACCAGTAGTTCCCGAGCGGGACGTGTCATGGGGACCCAGTACTTC.

This clonotype was seen ten or more times. This chain joins TRBV19 and TRBJ2-1; no definite D call. The V end lost 7 bases, the J end lost 9 bases, and 16 bases lay between the germline ends. Germline loops: CDR1 LNHDA, CDR2 SQIVND (reference sequence). The CDR3 sequence is 13 residues long. CDR3 amino acids: CASTKSLWGEQFF. DNA of the CDR3: TGTGCCAGTACCAAATCCCTCTGGGGTGAGCAGTTCTTC.

The chain has TRBV4-2 and TRBJ2-6, with D perhaps matching TRBD1 or TRBD2 (5 bases each). V lost 2 bases to trimming and J lost 3 bases, with 14 bases between them. The germline V gene has CDR1 LGHNA and CDR2 YNFKEQ. The CDR3 sequence is 17 residues long. CDR3 nucleotides: TGTGCCAGCAGCCAACGTGGGGGTCTGGGTGGGGCCAACGTCCTGACTTTC. Amino acids: CASSQRGGLGGANVLTF.

The genes are TRBV2 and TRBJ1-1; 7 nucleotides line up with TRBD1. The V segment lost 8 bases and the J segment 1 base; nucleotides outside the gene matches: 4. CDR3 length equals 13 residues. Germline assignment: CDR1 SNHLY and CDR2 FYNNEI. The chain's CDR3 is CASPGTENTEAFF. The DNA for the CDR3 is TGTGCCAGCCCCGGGACAGAGAACACTGAAGCTTTCTTT. Variable domain in full (rest from reference TRBV2 and TRBJ1-1): EPEVTQTPSHQVTQMGQEVILRCVPISNHLYFYWYRQILGQKVEFLVSFYNNEISEKSEIFDDQFSVERPDGSNFTLKIRSTKLEDSAMYFCASPGTENTEAFFGQGTRLTVV.

As for this clonotype: A read error may explain this, as a much larger clone is one base away. V gene TRBV6-1 combines with J gene TRBJ2-7, with 11 positions matching TRBD2. CDR1 MNHNS and CDR2 SASEGT come from the germline V gene. This CDR3 region has 16 residues. The CDR3 DNA sequence: TGTGCCACGCGAGACCTAGCGGGAGGAGCGCACTACGGGCAGTACTTC. Its protein is CATRDLAGGAHYGQYF.

In DNA, the CDR3 is TGTGCCACCAGCAGCCAAGAAGCAGGGGTCTATGGCTACACCTTC. Its protein is CATSSQEAGVYGYTF. This rearrangement joins TRBV15 to TRBJ1-2; TRBD1 is a possible D gene (6 bases). Trimming took 3 bases from V and 4 from J, leaving 15 bases between them. There are 15 residues in the CDR3. Germline CDR1 LNHNV, CDR2 YYDKDF (reference sequence).

Ten or more counts support this clonotype. This sequence joins TRBV9 and TRBJ1-1; D not certain. Deletions cut 4 bases from V and 1 base from J, with 14 bases between. CDR1 and CDR2 (germline): SGDLS, YYNGEE. This CDR3 region has 15 residues. CDR3: CASSHLHGTNTEAFF. Here the CDR3 DNA reads TGTGCCAGCAGCCACTTACACGGAACGAACACTGAAGCTTTCTTT. Full variable domain (missing parts from reference TRBV9 and TRBJ1-1): DSGVTQTPKHLITATGQRVTLRCSPRSGDLSVYWYQQSLDQGLQFLIQYYNGEERAKGNILERFSAQQFPDLHSELNLSSLELGDSALYFCASSHLHGTNTEAFFGQGTRLTVV.

The sample holds a few counts of this clonotype. The V call is TRBV14, the J call TRBJ2-3; 7 bases match TRBD1. Germline-derived CDR1 and CDR2 are SGHDN and FVKESK. This CDR3 has 15 amino acids. J lost 3 bases, V lost 4 bases, and 7 bases had no gene match. This CDR3 reads CASSPYRGTTDTQYF. CDR3 bases: TGTGCCAGCAGCCCTTACAGGGGTACGACAGATACGCAGTATTTT.

The sample holds many counts of this clonotype. The chain carries TRBV29-1 and TRBJ1-2, with D hard to call. The CDR3 is 11 amino acids. From germline, CDR1 is SQVTM and CDR2 ANQGSEA. The CDR3 DNA is TGCGCAGCGGAGGCTAACTATGGCTACACCTTC. It encodes CAAEANYGYTF.

This chain links TRBV7-2 with TRBJ1-1, with D uncertain. This CDR3 is built from 16 residues. Looked up from germline, CDR1 is SGHTA and CDR2 is FQGNSA. Trimming stripped 3 bases from V and 3 bases from J, with 17 bases between. CDR3 DNA: TGTGCCAGCAGCTTTTCTTCGGGGTCTGGGGACACTGAAGCTTTCTTT. It specifies CASSFSSGSGDTEAFF.

The V gene is TRBV20-1, the J gene TRBJ1-2; D is unresolved. Trimming stripped 3 bases from V and 4 bases from J, with 12 bases between. This CDR3 has 13 amino acids. CDR1 is DFQATT, CDR2 SNEGSKA, per germline (reference sequence). CDR3 nucleotides: TGCAGTGCTAGTGGTTTGGGAATCTATGGCTACACCTTC. This sequence encodes CSASGLGIYGYTF.

The chain is built from TRBV29-1 and TRBJ1-1; the D is unclear. The V end was cut by 7 bases, the J end by 2 bases, with 14 bases between. This CDR3 comprises 13 residues. CDR1 and CDR2 from the germline V gene are SQVTM and ANQGSEA. CDR3 protein: CSALTRTNTEAFF. The CDR3 DNA is TGCAGCGCCCTGACACGGACCAACACTGAAGCTTTCTTT.

The rearrangement joins TRBV25-1 to TRBJ1-3, with 7 bases aligning to TRBD1. The CDR3 sequence is 15 residues long. Germline V CDR1 and CDR2: MGHDK, SYGVNS. The V gene end was trimmed by 8 bases and the J gene end by 3 bases; junction bases not matched to a gene: 10. CDR3 nucleotides: TGTGCCAGCTTGGCTGGGGACAGATATGGAAACACCATATATTTT. Amino acid sequence: CASLAGDRYGNTIYF.

This sequence joins TRBV10-3 and TRBJ1-5; possibly TRBD1 for D (5 bases). This CDR3 comprises 14 residues. The germline gives CDR1 ENHRY, CDR2 SYGVKD. Trimming took off 2 bases at V and 7 bases at J, with 12 bases between the two ends. CDR3 amino acids: CAISEAGLEQPQHF. CDR3 coding DNA: TGTGCCATCAGTGAGGCAGGGCTCGAGCAGCCCCAGCATTTT.